This TCR beta chain emerged from a study of cytomegalovirus exposure and HLA in healthy donors. Study-wide points: Several of the most significant clusters were apparently associated with common viral pathogens in a later analysis. It was reportedly the case that the classifier diagnosed cytomegalovirus status with high specificity and sensitivity.

Comments on this clone: Its antigen is unidentified.

Germline CDR1 and CDR2: GTSNPN and SVGIG (reference sequence). This CDR3 spans 14 amino acids. V dropped 3 bases and J dropped 2 bases, with 14 bases sitting between them. PCR primers comprised 60 Vbeta and 13 Jbeta primers. Some clones are missing from TCRdb's copy, which holds only in-frame ones; the method was immunoSEQ multiplex PCR. The sample yields fewer than 80,000 clones, approximately 80% seen once. This rearrangement joins TRBV30 to TRBJ2-7, with D possibly being TRBD2 (5 bases). The source material was PBMCs. The source of this sequence is a man aged 18 to 35 in good health and CMV-seronegative. In nucleotides, the CDR3 is TGTGCCTGGAGGCGGGCGTTGGGCCCCTACGAGCAGTACTTC. Its protein is CAWRRALGPYEQYF. The entire variable domain, with the rest obtained from reference TRBV30 and TRBJ2-7, is as follows: SQTIHQWPATLVQPVGSPLSLECTVEGTSNPNLYWYRQAAGRGLQLLFYSVGIGQISSEVPQNLSASRPQDRQFILSSKKLLLSDSGFYLCAWRRALGPYEQYFGPGTRLTVT.